What follows describes a single T cell receptor (beta chain). The antigen remains unidentified. This entry belongs to a study of T cells in Graves' hyperthyroidism and ophthalmopathy. General study points: Most thyroid clonotypes expanded above 0.001 appeared in blood too. In simple terms, a model built on 13 V-J features told ophthalmopathy apart from stable hyperthyroidism.

This CDR3 has 14 residues. Germline V gene sequence: CDR1 SNHLY, CDR2 FYNNEI. Trimming took off 3 bases at V and 0 bases at J, with 6 bases between the two ends. Orbital computed tomography, thyroid ultrasound, serum thyroxine and TRAb, and clinical symptoms together informed the diagnoses. Amplified TCR beta CDR3 regions derived from RNA transcripts. The TCR CDR3 first-round RT-PCR relied on the HTBI primer set. One entry per CDR3 protein results from TCRdb running MiXCR on the multiplex PCR reads. The data show over 500,000 distinct CDR3 sequences, with 40% to 50% seen just once and roughly 45% held by the top ten.

The source is an adult woman with Graves' disease, either hyperthyroidism or ophthalmopathy (not recorded which). Sequencing was performed on peripheral blood or thyroid tissue (not recorded which). The chain joins TRBV2 to TRBJ1-5; D unclear. CDR3 DNA sequence: TGTGCCAGCAGTGATGGGGTTAGCAATCAGCCCCAGCATTTT. Translation gives CASSDGVSNQPQHF.